One and the same sample provided the 20 T cell receptor beta chains below, sequenced in a study of blood T cell repertoires in COVID-19. Using immunoSEQ multiplex PCR, the repertoire was profiled, and TCRdb retains in-frame clones only, with some absent. Here the sample spans about 490,000 clones, 80% to 90% being singletons. Sequencing was performed on peripheral blood. The source of these receptors is a human donor in a cohort sampled during active COVID-19.

Written as DNA, the CDR3 is TGTGCCAGCAGCATAGGCGGCCCAAGAGACTATGGCTACACCTTC. Residues: CASSIGGPRDYGYTF. This sequence joins TRBV6-5 and TRBJ1-2, with D uncertain. Trimming removed 6 bases at V and 3 bases at J, with 17 bases between. Germline assignment: CDR1 MNHEY and CDR2 SVGAGI. The CDR3 length is 15 residues.

The chain uses TRBV27 and TRBJ2-7; 8 bases map to TRBD1. Looked up from germline, CDR1 is MNHEY and CDR2 is SMNVEV (reference sequence). The CDR3 loop spans 14 amino acids. The V gene end was trimmed by 5 bases and the J gene end by 3 bases; junction bases not matched to a gene: 6. CDR3 coding DNA: TGTGCCAGCAGTGCCCAACAGGGGGTCTACGAGCAGTACTTC. It encodes CASSAQQGVYEQYF.

This clone was seen a single time. The CDR3 loop reads CASSLANMNTEAFF. In DNA, the CDR3 is TGCGCCAGCAGCTTGGCGAACATGAACACTGAAGCTTTCTTT. The chain uses TRBV5-1 and TRBJ1-1; D remains unclear. The CDR3 consists of 14 residues. Germline V gives CDR1 SGHRS, CDR2 YFSETQ. Trimming removed 0 bases at V and 0 bases at J, with 6 bases between.

A single count supports this clone. The chain joins TRBV15 to TRBJ2-6; D might be TRBD1 (6 bases). The CDR3 is made up of 18 amino acids. The germline V gene has CDR1 LNHNV and CDR2 YYDKDF (reference sequence). V lost 3 bases and J lost 0, with 15 bases in between. The CDR3 DNA reads TGTGCCACCAGCAGTGGGACAAGACGATCCTCTGGGGCCAACGTCCTGACTTTC. It yields the protein CATSSGTRRSSGANVLTF.

The chain has TRBV6-2 or TRBV6-3 and TRBJ1-2; TRBD1 matches at 9 bases. V lost 7 bases, J lost 3 bases, and 15 bases stayed unmatched. CDR3 size: 17 residues. Per the germline V gene, CDR1 is MNHEY and CDR2 is SVGEGT. The CDR3 DNA reads TGTGCCAGCACCCCCCGAGGGACAGGGAGGAGTGACTATGGCTACACCTTC. Its protein product is CASTPRGTGRSDYGYTF.

The rearrangement joins TRBV18 to TRBJ2-1; D might be TRBD2 (6 bases). Germline V gives CDR1 KGHSH, CDR2 LQKENI. The germline V and J ends were trimmed by 7 bases and 8 bases, with 18 bases remaining between them. This CDR3 has 14 residues. Here the CDR3 DNA reads TGTGCCAGCTTGCTCGGGGGAGTCATGGATGAGCAGTTCTTC. Translation gives CASLLGGVMDEQFF.

This chain links TRBV19 with TRBJ2-7; 8 bases agree with TRBD2. This CDR3 is 15 amino acids long. The trim removed 8 bases at V and 0 bases at J, leaving 9 bases unmatched. CDR1 is LNHDA and CDR2 is SQIVND in the germline V gene (reference sequence). The CDR3 nucleotides are TGTGCCAGTGGGAATAAGCGGGGGCACTCCTACGAGCAGTACTTC. Amino acids: CASGNKRGHSYEQYF.

This clone was found once. This chain joins TRBV6-2 or TRBV6-3 and TRBJ2-7; TRBD1 matches 7 bases. The V segment lost 5 bases and the J segment 5 bases; nucleotides outside the gene matches: 15. Germline CDR1 MNHEY, CDR2 SVGEGT. The CDR3 is 16 residues long. This CDR3 reads CASSTPPRTGADEQYF. The CDR3 DNA sequence: TGTGCCAGCAGTACCCCCCCCCGGACAGGAGCCGACGAGCAGTACTTC.

The chain has TRBV30 and TRBJ2-2; tentative D call: TRBD2 (5 bases). With 2 bases removed from V and 5 bases from J, the gap between germline ends came to 15 bases. The CDR3 covers 15 residues. Germline V gene lookup returns CDR1 GTSNPN and CDR2 SVGIG (reference sequence). The CDR3 reads CAWSQPAATTGELFF. CDR3 DNA sequence: TGTGCCTGGAGTCAACCAGCGGCGACAACCGGGGAGCTGTTTTTT.

The chain combines TRBV27 with TRBJ1-3, with D hard to call. Deletions cut 4 bases from V and 4 bases from J, with 8 bases between. CDR1 is MNHEY, CDR2 SMNVEV, per germline (reference sequence). CDR3 length: 13 residues. CDR3 region: CASSSGMGNTIYF. As DNA, the CDR3 is TGTGCCAGCAGTTCCGGGATGGGAAACACCATATATTTT.

This chain joins TRBV14 and TRBJ2-5, with TRBD1 as a possible D gene (6 bases). CDR1 and CDR2 from the germline V gene are SGHDN and FVKESK. This CDR3 region has 14 residues. V lost 1 base and J lost 5, with 11 bases in between. The chain's CDR3 is CASSQGYRVETQYF. The CDR3 nucleotides read TGTGCCAGCAGCCAAGGGTACAGGGTGGAGACCCAGTACTTC.

This chain uses TRBV9 with TRBJ1-1; D ambiguous. The CDR3 is 13 amino acids. CDR1 and CDR2 (germline): SGDLS, YYNGEE. Deletions cut 3 bases from V and 4 bases from J, with 10 bases between. The CDR3: CASSASPGTEAFF. The CDR3 region has the DNA TGTGCCAGCAGCGCCAGTCCAGGCACTGAAGCTTTCTTT.

The rearrangement links TRBV12-3 or TRBV12-4 to TRBJ2-2; D is possibly TRBD1 (5 bases). This CDR3 contains 13 residues. The V gene lost 6 bases and the J gene lost 7 bases, with 12 bases spanning the gap. The CDR3 sequence is CASSPNRHGELFF. The CDR3, as DNA: TGTGCCAGCAGCCCCAACAGGCACGGGGAGCTGTTTTTT.

The J gene is TRBJ1-5, the V gene TRBV6-5; tentative D call: TRBD1 (6 bases). CDR1 MNHEY and CDR2 SVGAGI come from the germline V gene. V was cut by 6 bases and J by 3 bases, with 12 bases left in between. This CDR3 region has 14 residues. CDR3 in DNA: TGTGCCAGCAGCCCCACAGGGAACAATCAGCCCCAGCATTTT. It translates to CASSPTGNNQPQHF.

The chain links TRBV24-1 to TRBJ2-5, with D possibly being TRBD1 (6 bases). Germline CDR1 is KGHDR and CDR2 is SFDVKD. The CDR3 is made up of 15 amino acids. V lost 0 bases and J lost 4, with 11 bases in between. The DNA of the CDR3 is TGTGCCACCAGTGATTTGAGGGGCAGGGGAGAGACCCAGTACTTC. As protein: CATSDLRGRGETQYF.

The chain recombines TRBV11-3 with TRBJ1-1; D is ambiguous. Trimming pared 0 bases from V and 4 bases from J, leaving 9 bases between. The CDR3 has 14 amino acids. Germline V gives CDR1 SGHNT, CDR2 YENEEA. In nucleotides, the CDR3 is TGTGCCAGCAGCTTAGAAGGTAGCGGCACTGAAGCTTTCTTT. Translation: CASSLEGSGTEAFF.

The chain combines TRBV5-1 with TRBJ1-1, with D uncertain. Germline V CDR1 and CDR2: SGHRS, YFSETQ. Trimming took off 0 bases at V and 4 bases at J, with 13 bases between the two ends. CDR3 length equals 15 residues. The CDR3, as DNA: TGCGCCAGCAGCTTGGGGCAGACGGGGAGCACTGAAGCTTTCTTT. It specifies CASSLGQTGSTEAFF.

The chain joins TRBV4-1 to TRBJ2-7; 8 bases line up with TRBD2. The CDR3 totals 17 residues. The germline V gene encodes CDR1 MGHRA and CDR2 YSYEKL. Unmatched junction bases numbered 9, after V lost 0 bases and J lost 2 bases. CDR3 in DNA: TGCGCCAGCAGCCAAGAGGACAGCGGGAGAATCCCCTACGAGCAGTACTTC. Its protein product is CASSQEDSGRIPYEQYF.

This clone has just a few counts. Other DNA sequences of this sample code for an identical CDR3. The chain couples TRBV7-9 to TRBJ2-1, with D possibly matching TRBD2 (6 bases). The ends were cut back, 2 bases at V and 0 bases at J, with 8 bases in the middle. The germline V gene has CDR1 SEHNR and CDR2 FQNEAQ (reference sequence). This CDR3 region has 15 residues. CDR3 region: CASSLRGNSYNEQFF. The CDR3 DNA sequence: TGTGCCAGCAGCTTACGCGGGAACTCCTACAATGAGCAGTTCTTC. The full variable domain, its missing parts supplied by reference TRBV7-9 and TRBJ2-1, is DTGVSQNPRHKITKRGQNVTFRCDPISEHNRLYWYRQTLGQGPEFLTYFQNEAQLEKSRLLSDRFSAERPKGSFSTLEIQRTEQGDSAMYLCASSLRGNSYNEQFFGPGTRLTVL.

V is TRBV12-3 or TRBV12-4 and J is TRBJ2-5; no definite D call. The CDR3 spans 12 residues. Trimming took off 2 bases at V and 4 bases at J, with 5 bases between the two ends. CDR3 residues: CASSLSSETQYF. The CDR3 DNA sequence: TGTGCCAGCAGTTTATCCTCAGAGACCCAGTACTTC.